These T cell receptor beta chains were read from a single sample in a study of CD8 T cells in Susac syndrome. Each CDR3 protein gets one entry after TCRdb re-called the immunoSEQ multiplex PCR reads with MiXCR. The data show a few hundred thousand distinct CDR3 sequences, with 75% to 85% seen just once and approximately 0.2% held by the top ten. Sequenced input: CD8+ T cells from PBMCs. The receptor set was obtained from a human donor with multiple sclerosis. CDR3s include the opening cysteine and the closing phenylalanine or tryptophan. D genes are given only for firm matches. Some rows have no size entry. The others give once, few or many, or a class for an expanded clone.

TRBJ1-2,-,-,TRBV30,TGTGCCTGGGGACGTTGGTATGGCTACACCTTC,CAWGRWYGYTF
TRBJ2-3,-,-,TRBV28,TGTGCCAGCAGTTTAGGGTCTCGGGTCGGGGCGGACCGGGATACGCAGTATTTT,CASSLGSRVGADRDTQYF
TRBJ1-1,-,-,TRBV6-1,TGTGCCAGCAGTGAAGGGACGTGGCTGACTGAAGCTTTCTTT,CASSEGTWLTEAFF
TRBJ2-7,-,-,TRBV10-3,TGTGCCATCAGTGAGTCCGCTGGGACGTCTTACGAGCAGTACTTC,CAISESAGTSYEQYF
TRBJ2-7,TRBD1,-,TRBV28,TGTGCCAGCAGTTTAACCCGGGACAGGGGAACCCACGAGCAGTACTTC,CASSLTRDRGTHEQYF
TRBJ1-5,-,-,TRBV4-3,TGCGCCAGCAGCCAAGACTGGAGGGCGAATCAGCCCCAGCATTTT,CASSQDWRANQPQHF
TRBJ2-7,TRBD2,-,TRBV4-3,TGCGCCAGCAGAGAAGGGACTAGCGGACCCTACGAGCAGTACTTC,CASREGTSGPYEQYF
TRBJ1-3,TRBD1,once,TRBV28,TGTGCCAGCGGAATCCCAACAGGGGGTGGAAACACCATATATTTT,CASGIPTGGGNTIYF
TRBJ2-1,TRBD2,once,TRBV7-3,TGTGCCAGCAGCTCGGGACTAGCGGGACCCGGCAATGAGCAGTTCTTC,CASSSGLAGPGNEQFF
TRBJ2-7,TRBD2,-,TRBV27,TGTGCCAGCAGTCCTCGACTAGCGGGAGCCAACTACGAGCAGTACTTC,CASSPRLAGANYEQYF
TRBJ2-7,TRBD2,once,TRBV11-2,TGTGCCAGCAGCTCCCCGGCACTAGCGACGTACGAGCAGTACTTC,CASSSPALATYEQYF
TRBJ2-2,-,-,TRBV12-3/TRBV12-4,TGTGCCAGCAGTTTAGCCAGGACCACGAACACCGGGGAGCTGTTTTTT,CASSLARTTNTGELFF
TRBJ2-5,-,-,TRBV6-5,TGTGCCAGCAGTTACGGTCAAGAGACCCAGTACTTC,CASSYGQETQYF
TRBJ1-1,TRBD1,-,TRBV7-9,TGTGCCAGCAGCTTCCTAGGACAGGGGCCCACTGAAGCTTTCTTT,CASSFLGQGPTEAFF
TRBJ1-2,-,few,TRBV28,TGTGCCAGCAGTTTGGATAGAAGGGGCTACACCTTC,CASSLDRRGYTF
TRBJ2-7,-,-,TRBV7-6,TGTGCCAGCAGCTTAGGAGCGGGCGCTATTTACGAGCAGTACTTC,CASSLGAGAIYEQYF
TRBJ1-1,-,-,TRBV7-9,TGTGCCAGCAGCAAAGACGGTCAGAACACTGAAGCTTTCTTT,CASSKDGQNTEAFF
TRBJ2-3,TRBD1,-,TRBV5-8,TGTGCCAGCAGCAAAGGCTCTCGGACAGGGTTTAGGGGCTACACAGATACGCAGTATTTT,CASSKGSRTGFRGYTDTQYF
TRBJ1-2,-,-,TRBV9,TGTGCCAGCAGCGTAGGGGGGCATTATGGCTACACCTTC,CASSVGGHYGYTF
TRBJ1-1,-,-,TRBV20-1,TGCAGTGCTAGAGCTTTGACGGTAACTGATAGTACTGAAGCTTTCTTT,CSARALTVTDSTEAFF
TRBJ2-5,-,-,TRBV4-3,TGCGCCAGCAGCCAATACCGAACTAGACAAGAGACCCAGTACTTC,CASSQYRTRQETQYF
TRBJ2-7,-,-,TRBV6-2/TRBV6-3,TGTGCCAGCAGCCAACCGAGCGGTACCTACGAGCAGCACTTC,CASSQPSGTYEQHF
TRBJ1-1,-,-,TRBV30,TGTGCCTGGAGTGACAGAGAAGCTTTCTTT,CAWSDREAFF
TRBJ2-7,TRBD2,-,TRBV4-3,TGCGCCAGCAGCCAAGATTTAGCGGGACGTGGGGCCTACGAGCAGTACTTC,CASSQDLAGRGAYEQYF
TRBJ2-7,TRBD2,-,TRBV6-2/TRBV6-3,TGTGCCAGCAGTTACTCGCGTCGGACTAGCGGGATACTTTCCTACGAGCAGTACTTC,CASSYSRRTSGILSYEQYF
TRBJ2-1,TRBD2,once,TRBV7-8,TGTGCCAGCAGCTTTTTTTTGAGCCGGGACTATCAGTCCAATGAGCAGTTCTTC,CASSFFLSRDYQSNEQFF
TRBJ1-2,-,-,TRBV6-5,TGTGCCAGCAGTTACCTTGGGACCGACCTATGGGGCTACACCTTC,CASSYLGTDLWGYTF
TRBJ2-5,-,-,TRBV10-3,TGTGCCATCCGGCGGTCCGGGACCCAGTACTTC,CAIRRSGTQYF
TRBJ1-1,-,-,TRBV6-5,TGTGCCAGCAGCTGGAAGGTGGGGGGCGACACTGAAGCTTTCTTT,CASSWKVGGDTEAFF
TRBJ2-3,TRBD2,-,TRBV29-1,TGCAGCGTGCGGACTAGCGGGAGAGGGCCCACAGATACGCAGTATTTT,CSVRTSGRGPTDTQYF
TRBJ2-1,-,-,TRBV6-5,TGTGCCAGCGGGGTACTGGTAAACTCCTACAATGAGCAGTTCTTC,CASGVLVNSYNEQFF
TRBJ2-5,-,-,TRBV7-8,TGTGCCAGCAGCTTGGTACAGGGTAGCATGGAGACCCAGTACTTC,CASSLVQGSMETQYF
TRBJ2-7,-,-,TRBV6-5,TGTGCCAGCAGTTACATCGGGCACGAGCAGTACTTC,CASSYIGHEQYF
TRBJ2-3,TRBD1,-,TRBV6-2/TRBV6-3,TGTGCCAGCAGTTGGACGGACAGGTCTCTCGCAGATACGCAGTATTTT,CASSWTDRSLADTQYF
TRBJ1-1,-,-,TRBV5-6,TGTGCCAGCAGCTTGCTAGAAACTGAAGCTTTCTTT,CASSLLETEAFF
TRBJ2-1,-,-,TRBV4-1,TGCGCCAGCAGCCCCCGGGACAACTACAATGAGCAGTTCTTC,CASSPRDNYNEQFF
TRBJ2-1,TRBD2,few,TRBV20-1,TGCAGTGCTAGGGGACTAGCGGGTTACAATGAGCAGTTCTTC,CSARGLAGYNEQFF
TRBJ2-7,TRBD1,-,TRBV6-5,TGTGCCAGCAGTTACTCGAATTTTCGTCTGGGACAGGGTTTGGGGCAGTACTTC,CASSYSNFRLGQGLGQYF
TRBJ2-1,-,-,TRBV28,TGTGCCAGCAGTTTCCAGGAGAGCTCCTACAATGAGCAGTTCTTC,CASSFQESSYNEQFF
TRBJ2-1,-,-,TRBV7-9,TGTGCCAGCAGCTTAGCCCTTAAAAGTGAGCAGTTCTTC,CASSLALKSEQFF
TRBJ1-2,-,-,TRBV7-9,TGTGCCAGCAGCTCCGGGACACAGAACTATGGCTACACCTTC,CASSSGTQNYGYTF
TRBJ2-1,TRBD1,-,TRBV30,TGTGCCTGGGCCCGGGACAGCGCCTACAATGAGCAGTTCTTC,CAWARDSAYNEQFF
TRBJ2-1,TRBD2,-,TRBV5-4,TGTGCCAGCAGCCGTGGGACTAGCGGGATAGATGAGCAGTTCTTC,CASSRGTSGIDEQFF
TRBJ2-7,TRBD2,-,TRBV5-4,TGTGCCAGCAGCTTGGAGCCTAGCGGGGACTACGAGCAGTACTTC,CASSLEPSGDYEQYF
TRBJ2-1,-,-,TRBV4-3,TGCGCCAGCAGCCAAGATCCAGCGCCTTACAATGAGCAGTTCTTC,CASSQDPAPYNEQFF
TRBJ2-7,-,-,TRBV6-6,TGTGCCAGCTCAACGACAGGGAGGGGAGGCGAGCAGTACTTC,CASSTTGRGGEQYF
TRBJ2-7,-,-,TRBV12-3/TRBV12-4,TGTGCCAGCAGGGACAGTGCCTACGAGCAGTACTTC,CASRDSAYEQYF
TRBJ2-1,TRBD2,-,TRBV27,TGTGCCAGCAGTTTGACTAGCGGACAGTACAATGAGCAGTTCTTC,CASSLTSGQYNEQFF
TRBJ2-7,-,-,TRBV27,TGTGCCAGCAGTTTAGAGGGGGCGGGGGAGCAGTACTTC,CASSLEGAGEQYF
TRBJ2-1,-,-,TRBV28,TGTGCCAGCAGTTTGGGTAGCGGAAATTACAATGAGCAGTTCTTC,CASSLGSGNYNEQFF
TRBJ2-7,-,-,TRBV12-3/TRBV12-4,TGTGCCAGCACTGAGGTAGGGTTGTTCGACGAGCAGTACTTC,CASTEVGLFDEQYF
TRBJ2-1,TRBD2,once,TRBV7-9,TGTGCCAGCAGCCCGACAGGACTAGCGGGAGGGTATGACAATGAGCAGTTCTTC,CASSPTGLAGGYDNEQFF
TRBJ2-1,TRBD1,-,TRBV7-9,TGTGCCAGCAGCTTATTTGTAGGGTCGCCAGGGGGCAATGAGCAGTTCTTC,CASSLFVGSPGGNEQFF
TRBJ2-7,TRBD1,-,TRBV5-1,TGCGCCAGCAGCTCCTGGACAGGGGGAGAGCTAACCTACGAGCAGTACTTC,CASSSWTGGELTYEQYF
TRBJ1-5,TRBD1,-,TRBV30,TGTGCCTGGAGCCCCCAAACCTCGACAGGGGCCCTCGATCAGCCCCAGCATTTT,CAWSPQTSTGALDQPQHF